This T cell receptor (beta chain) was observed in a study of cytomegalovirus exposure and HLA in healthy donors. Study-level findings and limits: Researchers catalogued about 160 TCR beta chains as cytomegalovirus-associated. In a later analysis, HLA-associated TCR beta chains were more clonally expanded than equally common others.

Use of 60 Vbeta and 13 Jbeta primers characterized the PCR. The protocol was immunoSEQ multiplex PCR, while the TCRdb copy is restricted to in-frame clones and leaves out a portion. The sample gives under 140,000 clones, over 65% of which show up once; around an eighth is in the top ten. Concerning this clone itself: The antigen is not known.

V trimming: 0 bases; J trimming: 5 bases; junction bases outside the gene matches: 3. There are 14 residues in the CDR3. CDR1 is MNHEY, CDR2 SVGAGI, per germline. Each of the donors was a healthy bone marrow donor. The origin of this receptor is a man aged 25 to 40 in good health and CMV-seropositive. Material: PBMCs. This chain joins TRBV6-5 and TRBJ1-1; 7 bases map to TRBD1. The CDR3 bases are TGTGCCAGCAGTTACTCGGCAGGGGGAACTGAAGCTTTCTTT. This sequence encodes CASSYSAGGTEAFF.